This T cell receptor beta chain was sequenced during a study of T cell changes during pregnancy in multiple sclerosis. This CDR3 has 15 amino acids. CDR1 and CDR2 (germline): SSHAT, FNYEAQ (reference sequence). This clone was found once. An end of the junction differs from the germline gene, which may be a read error. Method: immunoSEQ multiplex PCR; TCRdb's copy keeps in-frame clones and lacks some. The data show around 75,000 clones, roughly nine tenths seen once. Here the sequenced sample was peripheral blood, taken in the first trimester of pregnancy. This chain connects TRBV7-7 to TRBJ2-5; TRBD1 agrees at 9 bases. The clonotype comes from a female donor in good health, enrolled as a control in a pregnancy study. CDR3 sequence reads: CASSPGQGIVETQYF. CDR3 nucleotides: TGTGCTAGCAGCCCGGGACAGGGAATAGTAGAGACCCAGTACTTC.